This TCR beta chain was sequenced during a study of T-cell reconstitution after alpha-beta-depleted transplantation in children. Unique molecular identifiers were used in preparing the TCRbeta library. One entry per CDR3 protein results from TCRdb running MiXCR on the PCR reads. In the table there are about 640,000 distinct CDR3 sequences, 10% to 15% of which are singletons. This clonotype was seen only a few times. Source: PBMCs, mostly from graft donor cells, taken 360 days after TCRalphabeta/CD19-depleted stem cell transplant. This sequence originates from a male patient aged 10 to 17 who had a stem cell transplant for acute myeloid leukemia, so the T cells may come from the graft donor.

The CDR3 protein is CASSYSGQGGGNTIYF. CDR3 bases: TGTGCCAGCAGTTACTCGGGACAGGGAGGTGGAAACACCATATATTTT. The chain has TRBV6-5 and TRBJ1-3, with 9 bases matching TRBD1. With 0 bases clipped from V and 3 bases from J, the junction kept 3 bases outside the gene matches. The V gene's germline CDR1 is MNHEY and CDR2 SVGAGI. CDR3 size: 16 residues.